These 28 T cell receptor beta chains were sequenced from one sample in a study of OX40 agonist ivuxolimab in advanced cancers. Sequenced by immunoSEQ multiplex PCR; TCRdb stores in-frame clones only, minus some. The data hold 55,000 to 90,000 clones, with about nine tenths observed a single time. Sequencing used CD4+ or CD8+ T cells sorted from blood, obtained in a trial of the OX40 agonist ivuxolimab. The receptors were sampled from an adult with an advanced solid tumor such as melanoma, head and neck, liver or kidney cancer.

The chain carries TRBV9 and TRBJ1-2; no clear D gene. V gave up 0 bases and J gave up 0 bases, with 9 bases separating them. Germline V lookup: CDR1 SGDLS, CDR2 YYNGEE. The CDR3 consists of 15 residues. This CDR3 is CASSVEEEANYGYTF. Written as DNA, the CDR3 is TGTGCCAGCAGCGTAGAGGAGGAGGCTAACTATGGCTACACCTTC.

The table lists this clone with a few counts. The chain has TRBV6-1 and TRBJ2-4; no reliable D call. There are 11 residues in the CDR3. Deletions cut 6 bases from V and 5 bases from J, with 5 bases between. Germline V CDR1 and CDR2: MNHNS, SASEGT. CDR3 amino acids: CASRIENIQYF. The DNA of the CDR3 is TGTGCCAGCAGGATCGAAAACATTCAGTACTTC.

The gene calls are TRBV6-1 and TRBJ2-1; D tentatively reads TRBD1 or TRBD2 (6 bases each). Per germline, CDR1 MNHNS and CDR2 SASEGT. V lost 1 base to trimming and J lost 10 bases, with 8 bases between them. The CDR3 is made up of 12 amino acids. CDR3 in amino acids: CASSEVGGEQFF. The CDR3 DNA sequence: TGTGCCAGCAGTGAAGTAGGGGGGGAGCAGTTCTTC.

This clone was counted once. The chain couples TRBV5-4 to TRBJ2-2; 8 bases match TRBD1. This CDR3 contains 16 residues. Germline V gene sequence: CDR1 SGHNT, CDR2 YYREEE (reference sequence). The J segment lost 3 bases and the V segment lost 0 bases, leaving 4 bases of the junction unmatched. The CDR3 DNA sequence: TGTGCCAGCAGCTTGGGCAGGGGGCGCGACACCGGGGAGCTGTTTTTT. This translates into CASSLGRGRDTGELFF.

This clone was counted between two and nine times. This chain connects TRBV2 to TRBJ1-1; no clear D. Between the trimmed V and J ends, which lost 3 bases and 3 bases, there was a span of 8 bases. Germline CDR1 and CDR2: SNHLY and FYNNEI. The length of the CDR3 is 13 residues. CDR3 DNA sequence: TGTGCCAGCAGTGAGTTGGAGGACACTGAAGCTTTCTTT. Its translation is CASSELEDTEAFF.

The chain is built from TRBV18 and TRBJ1-1; 7 bases line up with TRBD1. Germline trimming cut 6 bases from V and 9 bases from J; bases unmatched to any gene: 7. Germline CDR1 KGHSH, CDR2 LQKENI. CDR3 length equals 12 residues. The CDR3 spells CASSPGGLQAFF. CDR3 bases: TGTGCCAGCTCCCCAGGGGGATTGCAAGCTTTCTTT.

The chain carries TRBV23-1 and TRBJ2-1, with 12 nucleotides matching TRBD1. TRBV23-1 is treated as an ORF (open reading frame) with a function not yet certain. V shed 3 bases, J shed 2 bases, and the junction held 17 bases outside the gene matches. The CDR3 totals 21 residues. The CDR3 nucleotides are TGCGCCAGCAGTCATGGGGAGGGTCGGGACAGGGGGCTTGAAACCTACAATGAGCAGTTCTTC. Encoded protein: CASSHGEGRDRGLETYNEQFF.

The chain carries TRBV30 and TRBJ2-6; maybe TRBD1 (7 bases). This CDR3 is 17 amino acids long. Trimming pared 8 bases from V and 1 base from J, leaving 21 bases between. CDR1 is GTSNPN and CDR2 is SVGIG in the germline V gene (reference sequence). The CDR3: CAGLHLQGTSGANVLTF. The CDR3 nucleotides read TGTGCCGGACTACACTTACAGGGGACTTCTGGGGCCAACGTCCTGACTTTC.

The chain couples TRBV28 to TRBJ2-7; D is perhaps TRBD1 (6 bases). Germline loops: CDR1 MDHEN, CDR2 SYDVKM. V gave up 7 bases and J gave up 3 bases, with 16 bases separating them. This CDR3 region has 14 residues. Here the CDR3 reads CASTFWGPDYEQYF. CDR3 nucleotides: TGTGCCAGCACCTTTTGGGGGCCTGACTACGAGCAGTACTTC.

This clone was found a few times. The sample has other DNA sequences that encode this CDR3 too. The chain recombines TRBV9 with TRBJ1-3; no clear D. The germline CDR1 and CDR2 sequences are SGDLS and YYNGEE. V lost 0 bases and J lost 0, with 4 bases in between. The length of the CDR3 is 14 residues. In DNA form, the CDR3 reads TGTGCCAGCAGCGTAGAGGGCTCTGGAAACACCATATATTTT. As protein: CASSVEGSGNTIYF. Full variable domain (missing parts from reference TRBV9 and TRBJ1-3): DSGVTQTPKHLITATGQRVTLRCSPRSGDLSVYWYQQSLDQGLQFLIQYYNGEERAKGNILERFSAQQFPDLHSELNLSSLELGDSALYFCASSVEGSGNTIYFGEGSWLTVV.

The V call is TRBV28, the J call TRBJ1-6, with D maybe TRBD1 (5 bases). V was trimmed by 5 bases and J by 5 bases, leaving 10 bases between them. The CDR3 has 14 amino acids. Germline V gene data show CDR1 as MDHEN and CDR2 as SYDVKM. This CDR3 reads CASSPVGDNSPLHF. The CDR3, as DNA: TGTGCCAGCAGTCCAGTGGGGGATAATTCACCCCTCCACTTT.

The CDR3 nucleotides read TGCAGCGTCGTATTGCCCTACGAGCAGTACTTC. Protein: CSVVLPYEQYF. The chain carries TRBV29-1 and TRBJ2-7; D call uncertain. The germline CDR1 and CDR2 sequences are SQVTM and ANQGSEA. This CDR3 has 11 amino acids. The V end lost 6 bases, the J end lost 2 bases, and 8 bases lay between the germline ends.

This sequence joins TRBV13 and TRBJ1-2; 7 bases align to TRBD1. In germline, CDR1 is PRHDT, CDR2 FYEKMQ (reference sequence). V shed 3 bases and J 6 bases; nucleotides not matched to a gene: 1. This CDR3 is built from 12 residues. The CDR3 sequence: CASSLQGDGYTF. The CDR3 DNA follows: TGTGCCAGCAGCTTGCAGGGGGATGGCTACACCTTC.

The J gene is TRBJ1-1, the V gene TRBV29-1; a weak D match, TRBD1 (6 bases). Germline-derived CDR1 and CDR2 are SQVTM and ANQGSEA. V was clipped by 3 bases and J by 0 bases, with 8 bases between them. The CDR3 loop spans 13 amino acids. In DNA form, the CDR3 reads TGCAGCGTTGAGGGACACGTGAACACTGAAGCTTTCTTT. This sequence encodes CSVEGHVNTEAFF.

The V gene is TRBV27, the J gene TRBJ1-4; D is possibly TRBD1 (6 bases). Between the trimmed V and J ends, which lost 4 bases and 6 bases, there was a span of 18 bases. This CDR3 region has 16 residues. Per germline, CDR1 MNHEY and CDR2 SMNVEV (reference sequence). CDR3 amino acids: CASSSYRVLGYEKLFF. The CDR3 coding sequence is TGTGCCAGCAGTTCCTACAGGGTATTGGGCTATGAAAAACTGTTTTTT.

The chain employs TRBV28 and TRBJ2-2; D call uncertain. V was cut by 5 bases and J by 3 bases, with 10 bases left in between. Germline CDR1 reads MDHEN; CDR2 reads SYDVKM. The CDR3 is 14 amino acids. The CDR3 protein is CASSPSLHTGELFF. Written as DNA, the CDR3 is TGTGCCAGCAGTCCCTCCCTTCACACCGGGGAGCTGTTTTTT.

V is TRBV5-4 and J is TRBJ2-5; the D call may be TRBD1 or TRBD2 (5 bases each). V was clipped by 3 bases and J by 2 bases, with 17 bases between them. The germline V gene has CDR1 SGHNT and CDR2 YYREEE (reference sequence). The CDR3 length is 16 residues. CDR3 protein: CASSSRDGSRQETQYF. CDR3 bases: TGTGCCAGCAGCTCCAGGGACGGGTCCAGGCAAGAGACCCAGTACTTC.

The V and J genes are TRBV7-2 and TRBJ1-1; no clear D. The CDR3 is 13 amino acids. In germline, CDR1 is SGHTA, CDR2 FQGNSA. V shed 0 bases and J shed 0 bases, with 2 bases lying between them. In DNA form, the CDR3 reads TGTGCCAGCAGCTTAGCTCTGAACACTGAAGCTTTCTTT. Protein: CASSLALNTEAFF. The whole variable domain, filled in from reference TRBV7-2 and TRBJ1-1, reads GAGVSQSPSNKVTEKGKDVELRCDPISGHTALYWYRQSLGQGLEFLIYFQGNSAPDKSGLPSDRFSAERTGGSVSTLTIQRTQQEDSAVYLCASSLALNTEAFFGQGTRLTVV.

In this sample, this clone turned up once. J is TRBJ1-5 and V is TRBV6-1; maybe TRBD1 (5 bases). CDR1 MNHNS and CDR2 SASEGT come from the germline V gene. The CDR3 is made up of 15 amino acids. Trimming removed 2 bases from V and 1 base from J, with 9 bases in between. CDR3 coding DNA: TGTGCCAGCAGTGAAATGGGGGGGAGCAATCAGCCCCAGCATTTT. It encodes CASSEMGGSNQPQHF.

The chain couples TRBV7-9 to TRBJ1-4, with D unclear. The CDR3 covers 16 residues. The V gene's germline CDR1 is SEHNR and CDR2 FQNEAQ (reference sequence). The V and J ends lost 5 bases and 0 bases respectively, with 13 bases between them. CDR3 amino acids: CASSRPGSPTNEKLFF. CDR3 coding DNA: TGTGCCAGCAGCCGACCCGGGAGTCCAACTAATGAAAAACTGTTTTTT.

This chain joins TRBV14 and TRBJ2-2, with 7 bases fitting TRBD2. The CDR3 consists of 17 residues. The junction had 12 bases not matched to a gene; V was cut back by 4 bases and J by 4 bases. CDR1 SGHDN and CDR2 FVKESK come from the germline V gene. The CDR3 DNA reads TGTGCCAGCAGCCGATCACCCAACAGCGGGATCACCGGGGAGCTGTTTTTT. It translates to CASSRSPNSGITGELFF.

The gene calls are TRBV28 and TRBJ2-2; D assignment may be TRBD1 or TRBD2 (5 bases each). In germline, CDR1 is MDHEN, CDR2 SYDVKM. The CDR3 length is 14 residues. Trimming stripped 6 bases from V and 2 bases from J, with 10 bases between. As DNA, the CDR3 is TGTGCCAGCAGCCCAGGGAGTAACACCGGGGAGCTGTTTTTT. Translating it yields CASSPGSNTGELFF.

The rearrangement uses TRBV11-2 and TRBJ2-7, with 7 bases aligning to TRBD2. This CDR3 is 14 amino acids long. With 4 bases clipped from V and 3 bases from J, the junction kept 6 bases outside the gene matches. Germline CDR1 reads SGHAT; CDR2 reads FQNNGV. The CDR3 DNA reads as TGTGCCAGCAGCTGGGCTAGGGACTACTACGAGCAGTACTTC. Translated: CASSWARDYYEQYF. The full variable domain, rest sourced from reference TRBV11-2 and TRBJ2-7, is EAGVAQSPRYKIIEKRQSVAFWCNPISGHATLYWYQQILGQGPKLLIQFQNNGVVDDSQLPKDRFSAERLKGVDSTLKIQPAKLEDSAVYLCASSWARDYYEQYFGPGTRLTVT.

This clone showed up just a few times. The chain carries TRBV19 and TRBJ2-5; the D gene is possibly TRBD1 (6 bases). Germline V gene data show CDR1 as LNHDA and CDR2 as SQIVND (reference sequence). The V end lost 5 bases, the J end lost 1 base, and 11 bases lay between the germline ends. The CDR3 consists of 14 residues. The CDR3 DNA is TGTGCCAGTAGTCAGACAGGATTCCAAGAGACCCAGTACTTC. As protein: CASSQTGFQETQYF.

CDR3 residues: CASSQGGNSPLHF. CDR3 coding DNA: TGTGCCAGCAGCCAAGGGGGTAATTCACCCCTCCACTTT. This chain uses TRBV14 with TRBJ1-6; D is unclear. Trimming took off 1 base at V and 6 bases at J, with 4 bases between the two ends. The CDR3 consists of 13 residues. Germline CDR1 is SGHDN and CDR2 is FVKESK.

The chain combines TRBV6-1 with TRBJ1-6, with TRBD1 as a possible D gene (5 bases). Per the germline V gene, CDR1 is MNHNS and CDR2 is SASEGT. Trimming removed 4 bases from V and 0 bases from J, with 13 bases in between. This CDR3 is 17 amino acids long. The DNA for the CDR3 is TGTGCCAGCAGTGGCCCGGGGGGTAGCTCCTATAATTCACCCCTCCACTTT. Its translation is CASSGPGGSSYNSPLHF.

The J gene is TRBJ1-1, the V gene TRBV7-2; weak D call: TRBD1 (6 bases). Germline values: CDR1 SGHTA, CDR2 FQGNSA. V gave up 6 bases and J gave up 2 bases, with 16 bases separating them. The CDR3 is made up of 15 amino acids. The chain's CDR3 is CASRGRWGPNTEAFF. CDR3 nucleotide sequence: TGTGCCAGCAGGGGGAGATGGGGGCCCAACACTGAAGCTTTCTTT.

The chain carries TRBV6-5 and TRBJ2-3; D is possibly TRBD1 or TRBD2 (5 bases each). The CDR3 is 13 residues long. Per the germline V gene, CDR1 is MNHEY and CDR2 is SVGAGI. Trimming left V 4 bases short and J 2 bases short, with 7 bases between. The CDR3 nucleotides read TGTGCCAGCAGTTCCGGGGCCACAGATACGCAGTATTTT. It specifies CASSSGATDTQYF.